These 23 T cell receptor beta chains were all obtained from the same sample, sequenced in a study of T cells in Graves' hyperthyroidism and ophthalmopathy. Amplification of TCR beta CDR3 regions used RNA as the template. The HTBI primer set served for first-round RT-PCR of the TCR CDR3. TCRdb fed the multiplex PCR reads into MiXCR, producing one record per CDR3 protein. Among 550,000 to 700,000 distinct CDR3 sequences listed, 46% were seen once. The sample was peripheral blood or thyroid tissue (not recorded which). Every receptor here comes from an adult woman with Graves' disease, either hyperthyroidism or ophthalmopathy (not recorded which).

The chain is built from TRBV6-6 and TRBJ1-6; TRBD1 is a possible D gene (5 bases). Looked up from germline, CDR1 is MNHNY and CDR2 is SVGAGI (reference sequence). The CDR3 has 13 residues. The V end was cut by 7 bases, the J end by 10 bases, with 14 bases between. CDR3 in amino acids: CASTRWDESPLHF. The CDR3, as DNA: TGTGCCAGCACTCGTTGGGACGAATCACCCCTCCACTTT.

This clonotype was observed many times. The V call is TRBV7-9, the J call TRBJ2-7; unclear D gene. The CDR3 extends over 13 amino acids. V was clipped by 6 bases and J by 2 bases, with 11 bases between them. The germline V gene has CDR1 SEHNR and CDR2 FQNEAQ (reference sequence). DNA for the CDR3: TGTGCCAGCAGAAAATCGGGTGCCTACGAGCAGTACTTC. Translated, it gives CASRKSGAYEQYF.

This clonotype was detected only a few times. This chain joins TRBV29-1 and TRBJ1-1; D remains unclear. Germline V gene lookup returns CDR1 SQVTM and CDR2 ANQGSEA. V dropped 1 base and J dropped 0 bases, with 9 bases sitting between them. This CDR3 has 14 amino acids. DNA of the CDR3: TGCAGCGTTGAAGGGGCAGCCTTGAACACTGAAGCTTTCTTT. Translation: CSVEGAALNTEAFF.

This clonotype showed up many times. V is TRBV12-3 or TRBV12-4 and J is TRBJ1-6; D ambiguous. The CDR3 spans 14 residues. Between the trimmed V and J ends, which lost 3 bases and 10 bases, there was a span of 13 bases. The CDR3 loop is CASSFSDPRSPLHF. CDR3 DNA: TGTGCCAGCAGTTTCTCCGACCCGAGGTCACCCCTCCACTTT.

The V and J genes are TRBV15 and TRBJ1-1; D possibly corresponds to TRBD1 (5 bases). Germline V gene data show CDR1 as LNHNV and CDR2 as YYDKDF (reference sequence). V was pared by 0 bases and J by 5 bases, with 19 bases between. The CDR3 is made up of 17 amino acids. CDR3 nucleotide sequence: TGTGCCACCAGCAGAGATCAGAGGACACCAACAGAAACTGAAGCTTTCTTT. The encoded protein is CATSRDQRTPTETEAFF.

Comment on this clonotype: A much larger clone lies one base from this, so it may be a read error. As DNA, the CDR3 is TGTGCCAGTAGAGTTCGGTATAGCAATCAGCCCCAGCATTTT. Protein: CASRVRYSNQPQHF. The chain has TRBV19 and TRBJ1-5; D gene uncertain. Trimming pared 6 bases from V and 0 bases from J, leaving 9 bases between. CDR1 LNHDA and CDR2 SQIVND come from the germline V gene (reference sequence). This CDR3 has 14 residues.

This clonotype has a count of ten or more. The chain carries TRBV5-1 and TRBJ1-1; no clear D gene. Germline V lookup: CDR1 SGHRS, CDR2 YFSETQ. V lost 0 bases and J 6 bases, leaving 6 bases between the germline ends. This CDR3 is 12 amino acids long. For the CDR3, the DNA is TGCGCCAGCAGCTTGGAGAGATCTGAAGCTTTCTTT. This encodes CASSLERSEAFF.

The gene calls are TRBV3-1 and TRBJ2-5, with a tentative D call TRBD1 (5 bases). The CDR3 length is 16 residues. V was pared by 0 bases and J by 1 base, with 12 bases between. Germline CDR1 and CDR2: LGHDT and YNNKEL (reference sequence). The CDR3 region is CASSQDRLRGQETQYF. DNA of the CDR3: TGTGCCAGCAGCCAAGATCGGTTAAGGGGCCAAGAGACCCAGTACTTC.

The chain has TRBV20-1 and TRBJ2-5; 9 positions match TRBD1. This CDR3 has 14 residues. Germline CDR1 DFQATT, CDR2 SNEGSKA (reference sequence). Trimming removed 3 bases from V and 4 bases from J; junction bases left unmatched: 6. This chain's CDR3 is CSASGQGIGETQYF. In nucleotides, the CDR3 is TGCAGTGCTAGCGGACAGGGGATAGGAGAGACCCAGTACTTC.

CDR3 sequence (DNA): TGCGCCAGCAGCCGGGACCGCGACGAGCAGTACTTC. Protein: CASSRDRDEQYF. This chain uses TRBV5-1 with TRBJ2-7; D may correspond to TRBD1 or TRBD2 (5 bases each). Germline loops: CDR1 SGHRS, CDR2 YFSETQ. The CDR3 loop spans 12 amino acids. Trimming pared 4 bases from V and 5 bases from J, leaving 10 bases between. Full variable domain (missing parts from reference TRBV5-1 and TRBJ2-7): KAGVTQTPRYLIKTRGQQVTLSCSPISGHRSVSWYQQTPGQGLQFLFEYFSETQRNKGNFPGRFSGRQFSNSRSEMNVSTLELGDSALYLCASSRDRDEQYFGPGTRLTVT.

CDR3 residues: CASSSYPGYEQYF. CDR3 DNA sequence: TGTGCCAGCAGTTCGTACCCCGGGTACGAGCAGTACTTC. The chain recombines TRBV12-3 or TRBV12-4 with TRBJ2-7; D not certain. V was cut by 4 bases and J by 4 bases, with 11 bases left in between. The length of the CDR3 is 13 residues.

This chain joins TRBV6-5 and TRBJ1-2; D gene uncertain. V was pared by 5 bases and J by 8 bases, with 3 bases between. CDR3 length equals 9 residues. Germline V gene data show CDR1 as MNHEY and CDR2 as SVGAGI. The CDR3 is CASSVGYTF. The CDR3 DNA sequence: TGTGCCAGCAGTGTGGGCTACACCTTC.

The chain employs TRBV2 and TRBJ2-7, with no clear D. CDR3 length: 13 residues. In germline, CDR1 is SNHLY, CDR2 FYNNEI. The ends were cut back, 4 bases at V and 3 bases at J, with 10 bases in the middle. This CDR3 reads CASSVLFHYEQYF. The CDR3 region has the DNA TGTGCCAGCAGTGTACTGTTCCACTACGAGCAGTACTTC. Full variable domain (remainder filled in from reference TRBV2 and TRBJ2-7): EPEVTQTPSHQVTQMGQEVILRCVPISNHLYFYWYRQILGQKVEFLVSFYNNEISEKSEIFDDQFSVERPDGSNFTLKIRSTKLEDSAMYFCASSVLFHYEQYFGPGTRLTVT.

This clonotype was counted once. The chain couples TRBV5-1 to TRBJ2-5; TRBD2 is a possible D gene (6 bases). The CDR3 consists of 14 residues. Germline CDR1 reads SGHRS; CDR2 reads YFSETQ. V was pared by 7 bases and J by 5 bases, with 18 bases between. This CDR3 is CASGAGQTRETQYF. The CDR3 bases are TGCGCCAGCGGAGCGGGCCAAACACGGGAGACCCAGTACTTC.

A remark on this clonotype: One end of the junction fails to match germline, which may point to a read error. V and J are TRBV5-1 and TRBJ2-6, with 7 bases lining up with TRBD2. CDR3 length: 18 residues. In germline, CDR1 is SGHRS, CDR2 YFSETQ. For the CDR3, the DNA is TGTGCCAGCAGCCAAGCGGGGCGGAATTGGGTCGGGGCCAACGTCCTGACTTTC. This translates into CASSQAGRNWVGANVLTF. The full variable domain, in which reference TRBV5-1 and TRBJ2-6 provide the parts outside the CDR3, is KAGVTQTPRYLIKTRGQQVTLSCSPISGHRSVSWYQQTPGQGLQFLFEYFSETQRNKGNFPGRFSGRQFSNSRSEMNVSTLELGDSALYLCASSQAGRNWVGANVLTFGAGSRLTVL.

The genes are TRBV10-2 and TRBJ1-5, with D unresolved. The CDR3 contains 13 residues. V gave up 2 bases and J gave up 6 bases, with 8 bases separating them. Germline CDR1 is WSHSY and CDR2 is SAAADI. The CDR3: CASSEDGSQPQHF. Here the CDR3 DNA reads TGCGCCAGCAGTGAGGACGGGTCTCAGCCCCAGCATTTT.

As concerns this clonotype: A much larger clone differs by one base, so this may be a read error. The chain combines TRBV30 with TRBJ1-1; weak D call: TRBD1 (6 bases). The germline gives CDR1 GTSNPN, CDR2 SVGIG (reference sequence). The CDR3 is made up of 12 amino acids. In nucleotides, the CDR3 is TGTGCCCGGAGCCGGGCAGGGGTGGTTGCTTTCTTT. Its protein product is CARSRAGVVAFF.

With respect to this clonotype: With a much larger clone just one base away, this may be a read error. The chain recombines TRBV5-5 with TRBJ1-3; D is perhaps TRBD1 (5 bases). The germline V gene has CDR1 SGHKS and CDR2 YYEKEE (reference sequence). The CDR3 is made up of 15 amino acids. CDR3 DNA: TGTGCCAGCAGCTCACCCGGGGCCTCTGGAAGCACCATATATTTT. This codes for CASSSPGASGSTIYF.

The chain employs TRBV7-9 and TRBJ1-1; weak D call: TRBD1 (6 bases). Germline V gene lookup returns CDR1 SEHNR and CDR2 FQNEAQ (reference sequence). The CDR3 runs 13 residues. V lost 6 bases and J 2 bases, leaving 10 bases between the germline ends. The DNA of the CDR3 is TGTGCCAGCAGGGAGGGGGGAAACACTGAAGCTTTCTTT. Residues: CASREGGNTEAFF. Supplemented by reference TRBV7-9 and TRBJ1-1, the full variable domain reads DTGVSQNPRHKITKRGQNVTFRCDPISEHNRLYWYRQTLGQGPEFLTYFQNEAQLEKSRLLSDRFSAERPKGSFSTLEIQRTEQGDSAMYLCASREGGNTEAFFGQGTRLTVV.

This clonotype has ten or more counts. The chain is built from TRBV20-1 and TRBJ1-2; D remains unclear. The ends were cut back, 3 bases at V and 1 base at J, with 12 bases in the middle. CDR1 DFQATT and CDR2 SNEGSKA come from the germline V gene (reference sequence). The CDR3 extends over 14 amino acids. CDR3 in amino acids: CSARENRYNYGYTF. CDR3 coding DNA: TGCAGTGCTAGGGAAAACCGATATAACTATGGCTACACCTTC.

Worth noting for this clonotype: One end of the junction fails to match germline, which may point to a read error. The J gene is TRBJ2-5, the V gene TRBV15; 14 bases line up with TRBD2. This CDR3 spans 19 amino acids. Germline lookup yields CDR1 LNHNV and CDR2 YYDKDF (reference sequence). The CDR3 coding sequence is TGTGCCACCAGTAGAGGTTTAGTGGGACTAGCGGGAGTCCAAGAGACCCAGTACTTC. Protein product: CATSRGLVGLAGVQETQYF. The full variable domain, rest sourced from reference TRBV15 and TRBJ2-5, is DAMVIQNPRYQVTQFGKPVTLSCSQTLNHNVMYWYQQKSSQAPKLLFHYYDKDFNNEADTPDNFQSRRPNTSFCFLDIRSPGLGDTAMYLCATSRGLVGLAGVQETQYFGPGTRLLVL.

The chain carries TRBV28 and TRBJ1-5, with a possible D match to TRBD1 (6 bases). V lost 9 bases, J lost 1 base, and 16 bases lay in between. The CDR3 is 15 residues long. From germline, CDR1 is MDHEN and CDR2 SYDVKM. CDR3 sequence: CASTKTGYSNQPQHF. CDR3 nucleotides: TGTGCCAGTACAAAAACAGGGTACAGCAATCAGCCCCAGCATTTT.

The chain links TRBV20-1 to TRBJ2-7; 7 bases align to TRBD1. J was trimmed by 3 bases and V by 6 bases; bases with no gene match: 8. The CDR3 is 13 amino acids. CDR1 is DFQATT and CDR2 is SNEGSKA in the germline V gene (reference sequence). DNA for the CDR3: TGCAGTGCAAGGGGGCAGAACGTCTACGAGCAGTACTTC. It codes for CSARGQNVYEQYF.